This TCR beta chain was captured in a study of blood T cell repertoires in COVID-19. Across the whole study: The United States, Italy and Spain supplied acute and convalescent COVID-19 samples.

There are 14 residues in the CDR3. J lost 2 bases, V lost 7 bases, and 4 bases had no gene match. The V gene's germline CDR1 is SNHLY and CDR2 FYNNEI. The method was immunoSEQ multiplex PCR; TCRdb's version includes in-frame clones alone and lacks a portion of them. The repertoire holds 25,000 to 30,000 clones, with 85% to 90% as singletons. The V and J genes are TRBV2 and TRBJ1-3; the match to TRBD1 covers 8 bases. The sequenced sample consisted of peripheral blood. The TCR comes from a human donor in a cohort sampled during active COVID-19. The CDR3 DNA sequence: TGTGCCAGCAATGTACAGGGGGCTGGAAACACCATATATTTT. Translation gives CASNVQGAGNTIYF.